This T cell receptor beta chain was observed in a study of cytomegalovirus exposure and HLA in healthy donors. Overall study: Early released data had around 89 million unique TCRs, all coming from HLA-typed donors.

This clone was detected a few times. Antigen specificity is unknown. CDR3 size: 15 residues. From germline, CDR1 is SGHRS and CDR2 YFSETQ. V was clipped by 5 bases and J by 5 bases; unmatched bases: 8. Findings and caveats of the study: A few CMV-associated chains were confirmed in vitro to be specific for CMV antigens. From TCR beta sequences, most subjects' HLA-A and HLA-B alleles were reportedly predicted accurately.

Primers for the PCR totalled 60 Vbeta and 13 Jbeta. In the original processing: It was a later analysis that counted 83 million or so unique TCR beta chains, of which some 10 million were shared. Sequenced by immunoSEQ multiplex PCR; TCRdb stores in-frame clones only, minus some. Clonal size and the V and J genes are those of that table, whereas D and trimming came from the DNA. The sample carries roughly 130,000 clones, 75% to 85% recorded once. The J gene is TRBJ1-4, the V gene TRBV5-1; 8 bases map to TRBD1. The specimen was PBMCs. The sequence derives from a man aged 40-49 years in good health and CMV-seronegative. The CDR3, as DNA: TGCGCCAGCAGTCCGACAGGGGACCCAAATGAAAAACTGTTTTTT. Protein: CASSPTGDPNEKLFF.